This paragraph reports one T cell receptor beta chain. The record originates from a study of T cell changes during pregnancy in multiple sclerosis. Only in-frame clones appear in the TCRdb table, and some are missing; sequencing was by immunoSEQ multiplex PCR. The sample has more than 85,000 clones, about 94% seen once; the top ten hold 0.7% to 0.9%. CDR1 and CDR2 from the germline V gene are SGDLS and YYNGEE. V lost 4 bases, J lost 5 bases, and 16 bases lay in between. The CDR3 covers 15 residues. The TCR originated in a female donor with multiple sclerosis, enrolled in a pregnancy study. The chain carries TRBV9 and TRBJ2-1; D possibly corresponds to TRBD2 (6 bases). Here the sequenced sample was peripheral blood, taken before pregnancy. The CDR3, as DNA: TGTGCCAGCAGCTTGAGCGGGCGATCAGACAATGAGCAGTTCTTC. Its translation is CASSLSGRSDNEQFF.